This T cell receptor beta chain was sequenced during a study of CD8 T cells in Susac syndrome. As to this clonotype: The antigen remains unidentified.

cDNA came from about 0.51 to 1 ug RNA primed by random hexamers. TCRdb called the immunoSEQ multiplex PCR reads again in MiXCR, with one record for every CDR3 protein. This table holds 300,000 or so distinct CDR3 sequences, around 92% found once. Study observations and caveats: It was acknowledged in the study that the number of individuals who were included in its TCR sequencing and HLA analysis was relatively small.

Sequencing of TCR beta drew on CD8+ and CD4+ T cells from blood. Negative magnetic isolation gave CD8+ and CD4+ cells; FACS enriched CD8+ TEMRA. Germline-derived CDR1 and CDR2 are MNHNS and SASEGT. CDR3 length equals 13 residues. V trimming: 5 bases; J trimming: 10 bases; junction bases outside the gene matches: 8. This TCR came from a human donor with multiple sclerosis. The chain uses TRBV6-1 and TRBJ1-1; TRBD1 matches 9 bases. Sequencing was carried out using CD4+ T cells from PBMCs. CDR3 amino acids: CASSPLQGQGAFF. The DNA of the CDR3 is TGTGCCAGCAGTCCTTTACAGGGACAGGGAGCTTTCTTT.